This T cell receptor beta chain was sequenced in a study of naive and memory T cell subsets. Overall study results and limits: Activation and differentiation may alter RNA-based TCR counts. A few larger clonotypes appeared in naive repertoires, especially CD8, possibly memory cells re-expressing CD45RA.

CDR1 and CDR2 from the germline V gene are SGHRS and YFSETQ. V was pared by 5 bases and J by 5 bases, with 14 bases between. This CDR3 comprises 13 residues. On this clonotype: Its antigen is undetermined.

Both TRBC1 and TRBC2 were covered by a beta constant-region primer of two equimolar oligonucleotides. The ligated cDNA underwent four PCR rounds using SP2 and nested alpha and beta constant-region primers. Using its own MiXCR run on the UMI-ligation and nested PCR reads, TCRdb lists one record per CDR3 protein. Among approximately 140,000 distinct CDR3 sequences listed, approximately 20% were seen once. The chain carries TRBV5-1 and TRBJ2-7; tentative D call: TRBD2 (6 bases). Sequences were obtained from naive CD8+ T cells from blood. The clonotype was recovered from a human donor in good health. The DNA of the CDR3 is TGCGCCAGCAGGGGGACTCCCGGGCACGAGCAGTACTTC. It encodes CASRGTPGHEQYF.